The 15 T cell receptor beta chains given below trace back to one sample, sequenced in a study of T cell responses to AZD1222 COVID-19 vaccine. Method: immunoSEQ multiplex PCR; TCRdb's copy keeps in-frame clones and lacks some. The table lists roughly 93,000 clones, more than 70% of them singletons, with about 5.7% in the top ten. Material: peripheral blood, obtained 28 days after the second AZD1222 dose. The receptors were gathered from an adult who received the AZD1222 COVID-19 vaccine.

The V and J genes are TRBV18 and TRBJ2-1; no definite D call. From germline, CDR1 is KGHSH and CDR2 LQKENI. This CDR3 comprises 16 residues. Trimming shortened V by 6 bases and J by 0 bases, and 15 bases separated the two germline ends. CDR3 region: CASSPTLWSSYNEQFF. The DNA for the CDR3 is TGTGCCAGCTCCCCTACTCTATGGAGCTCCTACAATGAGCAGTTCTTC.

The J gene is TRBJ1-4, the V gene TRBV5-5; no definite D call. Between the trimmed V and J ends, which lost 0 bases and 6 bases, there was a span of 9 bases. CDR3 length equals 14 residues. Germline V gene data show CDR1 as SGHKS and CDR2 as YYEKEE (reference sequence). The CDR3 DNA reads TGTGCCAGCAGCTTGGGAGTGACCGATGAAAAACTGTTTTTT. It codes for CASSLGVTDEKLFF.

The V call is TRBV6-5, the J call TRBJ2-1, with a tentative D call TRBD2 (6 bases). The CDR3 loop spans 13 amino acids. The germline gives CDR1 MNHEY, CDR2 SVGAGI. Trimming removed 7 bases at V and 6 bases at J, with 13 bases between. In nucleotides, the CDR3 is TGTGCCAGCACTAAGGGACTCATCAATGAGCAGTTCTTC. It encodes CASTKGLINEQFF.

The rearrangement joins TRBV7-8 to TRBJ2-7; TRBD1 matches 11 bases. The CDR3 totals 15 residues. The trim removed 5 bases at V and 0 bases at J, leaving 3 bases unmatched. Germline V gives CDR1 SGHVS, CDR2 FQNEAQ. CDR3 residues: CASSIGTGGSYEQYF. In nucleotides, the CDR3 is TGTGCCAGCAGCATAGGGACAGGGGGCTCCTACGAGCAGTACTTC.

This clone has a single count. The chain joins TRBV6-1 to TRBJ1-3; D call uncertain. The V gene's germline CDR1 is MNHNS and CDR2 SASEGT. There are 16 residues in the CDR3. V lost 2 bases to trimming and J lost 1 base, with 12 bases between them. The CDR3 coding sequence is TGTGCCAGCAGTGAACAACGCAGGTGGTCTGGAAACACCATATATTTT. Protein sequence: CASSEQRRWSGNTIYF.

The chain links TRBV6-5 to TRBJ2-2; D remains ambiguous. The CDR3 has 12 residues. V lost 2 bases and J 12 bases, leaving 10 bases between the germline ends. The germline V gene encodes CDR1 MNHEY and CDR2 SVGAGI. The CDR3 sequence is CASSYALTQLFF. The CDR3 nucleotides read TGTGCCAGCAGTTACGCCCTGACGCAGCTGTTTTTT.

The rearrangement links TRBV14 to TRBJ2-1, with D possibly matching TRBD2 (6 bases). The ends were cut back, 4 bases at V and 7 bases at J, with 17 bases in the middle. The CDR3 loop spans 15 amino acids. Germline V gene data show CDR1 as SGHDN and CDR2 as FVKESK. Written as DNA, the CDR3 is TGTGCCAGCAGCCGAATGGGGGGTTTGGCTAATGAGCAGTTCTTC. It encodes CASSRMGGLANEQFF.

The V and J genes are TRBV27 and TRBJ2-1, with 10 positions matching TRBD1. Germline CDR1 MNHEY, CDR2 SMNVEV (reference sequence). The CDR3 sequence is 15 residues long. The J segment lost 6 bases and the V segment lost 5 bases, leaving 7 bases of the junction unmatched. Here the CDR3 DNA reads TGTGCCAGCAGTCTCCGGGACAGGGGAGTCAATGAGCAGTTCTTC. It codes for CASSLRDRGVNEQFF.

The CDR3 coding sequence is TGTGCCAGCAGGGGACAGTCAAGTAGCACAGATACGCAGTATTTT. Translation: CASRGQSSSTDTQYF. This chain uses TRBV5-4 with TRBJ2-3, with TRBD1 identical over 7 bases. Trimming removed 5 bases from V and 0 bases from J; junction bases left unmatched: 6. Germline CDR1 and CDR2: SGHNT and YYREEE (reference sequence). CDR3 length equals 15 residues. Full variable domain (outside the CDR3, taken from reference TRBV5-4 and TRBJ2-3): ETGVTQSPTHLIKTRGQQVTLRCSSQSGHNTVSWYQQALGQGPQFIFQYYREEENGRGNFPPRFSGLQFPNYSSELNVNALELDDSALYLCASRGQSSSTDTQYFGPGTRLTVL.

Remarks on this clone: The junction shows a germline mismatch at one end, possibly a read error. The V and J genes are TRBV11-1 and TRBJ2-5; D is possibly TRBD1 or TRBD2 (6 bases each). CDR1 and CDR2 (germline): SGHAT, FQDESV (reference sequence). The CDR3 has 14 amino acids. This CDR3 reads CASRLGGKRETQYF. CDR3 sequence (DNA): TGTGCCAGCAGATTAGGGGGGAAAAGGGAGACCCAGTACTTC.

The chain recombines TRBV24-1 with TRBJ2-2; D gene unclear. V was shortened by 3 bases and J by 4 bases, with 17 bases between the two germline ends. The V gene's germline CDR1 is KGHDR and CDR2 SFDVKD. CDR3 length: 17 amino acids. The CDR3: CATSDGNPLFGTGELFF. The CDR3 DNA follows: TGTGCCACCAGTGATGGCAACCCCTTATTCGGCACCGGGGAGCTGTTTTTT.

The chain's CDR3 is CASRQGGAAKNIQYF. CDR3 sequence (DNA): TGTGCCAGTAGACAGGGGGGTGCAGCCAAAAACATTCAGTACTTC. The rearrangement joins TRBV6-5 to TRBJ2-4; 9 bases fit TRBD1. The length of the CDR3 is 15 residues. From germline, CDR1 is MNHEY and CDR2 SVGAGI. Unmatched junction bases numbered 6, after V lost 9 bases and J lost 0 bases.

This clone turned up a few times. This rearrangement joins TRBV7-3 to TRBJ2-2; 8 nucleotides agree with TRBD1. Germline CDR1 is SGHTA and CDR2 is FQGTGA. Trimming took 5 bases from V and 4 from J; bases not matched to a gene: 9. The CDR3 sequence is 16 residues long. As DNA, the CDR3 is TGTGCCAGCAGCCCTCAGGGGGCTTCGCGCACCGGGGAGCTGTTTTTT. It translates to CASSPQGASRTGELFF.

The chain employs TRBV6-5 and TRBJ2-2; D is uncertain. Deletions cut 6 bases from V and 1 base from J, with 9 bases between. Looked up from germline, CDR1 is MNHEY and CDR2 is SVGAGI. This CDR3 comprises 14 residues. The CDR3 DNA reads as TGTGCCAGCAGCCCGCGGAAGAACACCGGGGAGCTGTTTTTT. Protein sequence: CASSPRKNTGELFF.

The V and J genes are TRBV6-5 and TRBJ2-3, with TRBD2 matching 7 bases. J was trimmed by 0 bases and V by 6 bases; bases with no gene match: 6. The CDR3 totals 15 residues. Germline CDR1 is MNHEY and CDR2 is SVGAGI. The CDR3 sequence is CASRPVGGSTDTQYF. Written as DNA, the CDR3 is TGTGCCAGCAGGCCGGTCGGGGGGAGCACAGATACGCAGTATTTT.